The 13 T cell receptor beta chains reported below all come from one sample, sequenced in a study of human T cells and chemical hapten exposure. TCRdb re-called the RACE reads through MiXCR, storing one row per CDR3 protein. The data hold tens of thousands of distinct CDR3 sequences, with roughly 10% observed a single time. As to time point: patch test 2, 6 weeks after DPC sensitization. Documented treatment: therapeutic diphenylcyclopropenone sensitization with weekly scalp DPC. Unfractionated whole blood was the source of the extracted total RNA. The input for sequencing was whole blood, taken in connection with sensitization to the hapten diphenylcyclopropenone (DPC). These receptor sequences come from a woman aged 25 to 45 with alopecia areata. Some clones in this sample may be carry-over from other donors' samples.

The V and J genes are TRBV7-3 and TRBJ2-7; 9 bases are a match to TRBD1. V was pared by 5 bases and J by 1 base, with 6 bases of the junction left unmatched. The CDR3 covers 15 residues. Germline loops: CDR1 SGHTA, CDR2 FQGTGA. The CDR3 DNA sequence: TGTGCCAGCAGCAAACAGGGGGCCGGATCCTACGAGCAGTACTTC. Its translation: CASSKQGAGSYEQYF. Combining the CDR3 with reference TRBV7-3 and TRBJ2-7 gives the whole variable domain GAGVSQTPSNKVTEKGKYVELRCDPISGHTALYWYRQSLGQGPEFLIYFQGTGAADDSGLPNDRFFAVRPEGSVSTLKIQRTERGDSAVYLCASSKQGAGSYEQYFGPGTRLTVT.

This clonotype was detected ten times or more. V usage is TRBV5-1 and J usage is TRBJ2-5, with a possible D match to TRBD2 (6 bases). Trimming took off 4 bases at V and 3 bases at J, with 13 bases between the two ends. Germline V gene lookup returns CDR1 SGHRS and CDR2 YFSETQ. The CDR3 has 14 amino acids. The CDR3 DNA reads TGCGCCAGCAGCCGAGGGACTGGCGAAGAGACCCAGTACTTC. This translates into CASSRGTGEETQYF.

The V and J genes are TRBV3-1 and TRBJ2-2, with 8 bases aligning to TRBD2. CDR1 LGHDT and CDR2 YNNKEL come from the germline V gene (reference sequence). The CDR3 loop spans 15 amino acids. The V and J ends lost 8 bases and 3 bases, in that order; junction bases with no gene match: 8. The CDR3 region has the DNA TGTGCCAGCCGGTTGGCGGGGGGTTACACCGGGGAGCTGTTTTTT. Encoded protein: CASRLAGGYTGELFF.

This clonotype was detected only a few times. This rearrangement joins TRBV5-4 to TRBJ2-2, with D possibly being TRBD2 (5 bases). Germline loops: CDR1 SGHNT, CDR2 YYREEE (reference sequence). Trimming shortened V by 4 bases and J by 11 bases, and 9 bases separated the two germline ends. This CDR3 contains 11 residues. CDR3 in DNA: TGTGCCAGCAGCACCGGGATCGAGCTGTTTTTT. Translation: CASSTGIELFF.

This clonotype was counted a few times. V gene TRBV6-4 combines with J gene TRBJ2-2; D perhaps matches TRBD1 (6 bases). The CDR3 spans 13 residues. Trimming stripped 8 bases from V and 3 bases from J, with 10 bases between. Germline V CDR1 and CDR2: MRHNA, SNTAGT. CDR3: CASLKGDTGELFF. The DNA of the CDR3 is TGTGCCAGCTTAAAGGGGGACACCGGGGAGCTGTTTTTT.

This clonotype was picked up a small number of times. The rearrangement joins TRBV29-1 to TRBJ2-3; the match to TRBD2 covers 8 bases. The V gene end was trimmed by 2 bases and the J gene end by 1 base; junction bases not matched to a gene: 2. The CDR3 consists of 14 residues. Germline CDR1 is SQVTM and CDR2 is ANQGSEA. CDR3: CSVEPAGGTDTQYF. In DNA form, the CDR3 reads TGCAGCGTTGAACCAGCGGGGGGCACAGATACGCAGTATTTT.

The gene calls are TRBV5-1 and TRBJ2-2; D unresolved. Looked up from germline, CDR1 is SGHRS and CDR2 is YFSETQ. CDR3 length: 15 residues. V dropped 0 bases and J dropped 0 bases, with 6 bases sitting between them. CDR3 in amino acids: CASSLDGANTGELFF. The CDR3 coding sequence is TGCGCCAGCAGCTTGGACGGAGCGAACACCGGGGAGCTGTTTTTT.

This clonotype was seen repeatedly, ten times or more. One end of the junction varies from germline; a read error may be responsible. This chain links TRBV7-2 with TRBJ2-2; no firm D call. This CDR3 is built from 14 residues. The V gene's germline CDR1 is SGHTA and CDR2 FQGNSA. CDR3 bases: TGTGCCAGCAGCCAAATGGCGAACACCGGAGAGCTGTTTTTT. Translated, it gives CASSQMANTGELFF.

The sample holds a few counts of this clonotype. This chain joins TRBV25-1 and TRBJ2-1; D perhaps matches TRBD2 (7 bases). The CDR3 covers 15 residues. The germline V and J ends were trimmed by 3 bases and 0 bases, with 9 bases remaining between them. Germline CDR1 MGHDK, CDR2 SYGVNS. This CDR3 is CASSEGGGSYNEQFF. The CDR3 DNA sequence: TGTGCCAGCAGTGAGGGAGGGGGCTCCTACAATGAGCAGTTCTTC.

The chain recombines TRBV7-2 with TRBJ2-1; a weak D match, TRBD2 (6 bases). This CDR3 spans 14 amino acids. CDR1 is SGHTA, CDR2 FQGNSA, per germline. V was shortened by 4 bases and J by 2 bases, with 9 bases between the two germline ends. The CDR3 reads CASSSTSPYNEQFF. As DNA, the CDR3 is TGTGCCAGCAGCTCGACTAGTCCCTACAATGAGCAGTTCTTC. Full variable domain (remainder filled in from reference TRBV7-2 and TRBJ2-1): GAGVSQSPSNKVTEKGKDVELRCDPISGHTALYWYRQSLGQGLEFLIYFQGNSAPDKSGLPSDRFSAERTGGSVSTLTIQRTQQEDSAVYLCASSSTSPYNEQFFGPGTRLTVL.

V usage is TRBV14 and J usage is TRBJ1-1; possibly TRBD1 for D (6 bases). Trimming removed 5 bases from V and 11 bases from J, with 15 bases in between. Germline CDR1 is SGHDN and CDR2 is FVKESK. This CDR3 has 12 amino acids. The CDR3: CASSGQGLRAFF. CDR3 coding DNA: TGTGCCAGCAGCGGTCAGGGGTTGCGCGCTTTCTTT.

This clonotype was seen ten or more times. CDR3 bases: TGTGCCAGCAGCCAAAACAGGGTAATATCAGGAAACACCATATATTTT. Amino acids: CASSQNRVISGNTIYF. The gene calls are TRBV6-6 and TRBJ1-3, with D maybe TRBD1 (6 bases). V dropped 6 bases and J dropped 4 bases, with 19 bases sitting between them. This CDR3 is 16 amino acids long. Germline V gene data show CDR1 as MNHNY and CDR2 as SVGAGI (reference sequence).

This clonotype was seen at least ten times. The rearrangement uses TRBV7-9 and TRBJ1-1, with 8 bases that match TRBD1. There are 16 residues in the CDR3. After removal of 1 base from V and 2 bases from J, the junction contained 6 bases not matched to a gene. Germline CDR1 SEHNR, CDR2 FQNEAQ (reference sequence). CDR3 sequence: CASSLDATGVNTEAFF. Here the CDR3 DNA reads TGTGCCAGCAGCTTAGACGCGACAGGGGTTAACACTGAAGCTTTCTTT.